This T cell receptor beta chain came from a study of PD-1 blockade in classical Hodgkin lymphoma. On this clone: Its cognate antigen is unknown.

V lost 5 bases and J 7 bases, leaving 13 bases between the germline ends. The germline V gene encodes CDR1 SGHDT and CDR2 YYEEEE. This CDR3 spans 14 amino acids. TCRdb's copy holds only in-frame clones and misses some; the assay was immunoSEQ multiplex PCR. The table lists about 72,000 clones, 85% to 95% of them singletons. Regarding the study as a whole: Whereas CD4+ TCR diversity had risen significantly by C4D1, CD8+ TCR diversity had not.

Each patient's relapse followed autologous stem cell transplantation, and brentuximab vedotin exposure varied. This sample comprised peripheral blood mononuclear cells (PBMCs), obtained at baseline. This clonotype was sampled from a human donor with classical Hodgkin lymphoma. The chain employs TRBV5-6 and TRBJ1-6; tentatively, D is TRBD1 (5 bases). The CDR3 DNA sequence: TGTGCCAGCAGTCTGGACATAGGGAATTCACCCCTCCACTTT. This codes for CASSLDIGNSPLHF.